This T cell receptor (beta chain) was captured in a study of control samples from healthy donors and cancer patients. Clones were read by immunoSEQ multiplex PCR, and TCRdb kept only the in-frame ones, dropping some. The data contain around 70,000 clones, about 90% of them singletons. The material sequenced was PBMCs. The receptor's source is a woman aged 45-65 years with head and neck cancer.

CDR3 DNA sequence: TGCGCCAGCAGCTTGGCTAAAAGCGGGGGCCCTTACAATGAGCAGTTCTTC. Protein sequence: CASSLAKSGGPYNEQFF. The chain uses TRBV5-1 and TRBJ2-1, with 8 bases identical to TRBD2. The V segment lost 0 bases and the J segment 4 bases; nucleotides outside the gene matches: 9. Germline CDR1 SGHRS, CDR2 YFSETQ. The CDR3 totals 17 residues.